This TCR beta chain comes out of a study of CD8 T cells in ankylosing spondylitis. The study's findings and limits: Disease-linked clones, CD8+, were relatively rare in peripheral blood. According to the report, clones linked to the disease were significantly enriched in matched synovial fluid samples taken from ankylosing spondylitis patients. Ankylosing spondylitis blood appeared to carry a characteristic TCR beta motif of roughly 8 highly homologous variants.

The sample holds many counts of this clonotype. What it binds is not known. The CDR3 is made up of 13 amino acids. With 4 bases clipped from V and 7 bases from J, the junction kept 4 bases outside the gene matches. CDR1 MGHDK and CDR2 SYGVNS come from the germline V gene. The authors made TCR beta libraries by quantitative 5'-RACE with molecular barcodes. TCRdb re-called the 5' RACE reads through MiXCR, storing one row per CDR3 protein. The sample lists around 450,000 distinct CDR3 sequences; roughly 27% were seen once. The receptor comes from a male donor with ankylosing spondylitis. The chain combines TRBV25-1 with TRBJ2-1; 7 nucleotides agree with TRBD1. Sample: blood, either unsorted or a sorted T cell fraction (not recorded which). The CDR3 DNA reads TGTGCCAGCAGTGTAGGGGGCGGAAATGAGCAGTTCTTC. It encodes CASSVGGGNEQFF.